This T cell receptor beta chain is from a study of identical twins. The V gene lost 3 bases and the J gene lost 3 bases, with 16 bases spanning the gap. CDR3 length: 16 amino acids. The germline V gene encodes CDR1 MRHNA and CDR2 SNTAGT. MiXCR, run by TCRdb on the 5' RACE reads, gives a single entry per CDR3 protein. The repertoire includes hundreds of thousands of distinct CDR3 sequences, 24% of them detected once, and about 2.7% sits in the top ten. In addition, the sample was reused for a study of T cells expressing NK-cell markers.

The chain employs TRBV6-4 and TRBJ2-3; D uncertain. The sequence derives from a woman aged 18-29 years in good health. Sequencing used CD4+ T cells sorted from blood. CDR3 DNA: TGTGCCAGCAGTGAGGCGGTCTCCCCCTGGACAGATACGCAGTATTTT. Its translation is CASSEAVSPWTDTQYF.